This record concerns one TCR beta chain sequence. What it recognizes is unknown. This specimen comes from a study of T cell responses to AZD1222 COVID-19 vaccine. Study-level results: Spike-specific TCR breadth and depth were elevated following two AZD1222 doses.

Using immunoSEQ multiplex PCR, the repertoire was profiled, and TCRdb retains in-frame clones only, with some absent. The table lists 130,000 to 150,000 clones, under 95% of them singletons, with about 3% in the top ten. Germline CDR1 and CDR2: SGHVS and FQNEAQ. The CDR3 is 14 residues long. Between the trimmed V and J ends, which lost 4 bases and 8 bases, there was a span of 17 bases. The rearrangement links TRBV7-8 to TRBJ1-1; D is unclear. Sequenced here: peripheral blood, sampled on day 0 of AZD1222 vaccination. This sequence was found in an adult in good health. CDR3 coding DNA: TGTGCCAGCAGCTCCCGAAGGGCGCCCTGGGAAGCTTTCTTT. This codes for CASSSRRAPWEAFF.